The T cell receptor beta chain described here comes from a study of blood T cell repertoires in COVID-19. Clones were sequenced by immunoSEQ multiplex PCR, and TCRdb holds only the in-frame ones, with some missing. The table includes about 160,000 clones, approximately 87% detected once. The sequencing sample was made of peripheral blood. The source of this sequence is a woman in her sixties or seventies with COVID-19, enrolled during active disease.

The DNA of the CDR3 is TGTGCCAGCAGCTCCCGAGTCGCAGGGTCTGGAAACACCATATATTTT. This codes for CASSSRVAGSGNTIYF. The chain combines TRBV5-6 with TRBJ1-3, with a tentative D call TRBD1 (5 bases). Deletions cut 3 bases from V and 1 base from J, with 14 bases between. Germline lookup yields CDR1 SGHDT and CDR2 YYEEEE. CDR3 length equals 16 residues.